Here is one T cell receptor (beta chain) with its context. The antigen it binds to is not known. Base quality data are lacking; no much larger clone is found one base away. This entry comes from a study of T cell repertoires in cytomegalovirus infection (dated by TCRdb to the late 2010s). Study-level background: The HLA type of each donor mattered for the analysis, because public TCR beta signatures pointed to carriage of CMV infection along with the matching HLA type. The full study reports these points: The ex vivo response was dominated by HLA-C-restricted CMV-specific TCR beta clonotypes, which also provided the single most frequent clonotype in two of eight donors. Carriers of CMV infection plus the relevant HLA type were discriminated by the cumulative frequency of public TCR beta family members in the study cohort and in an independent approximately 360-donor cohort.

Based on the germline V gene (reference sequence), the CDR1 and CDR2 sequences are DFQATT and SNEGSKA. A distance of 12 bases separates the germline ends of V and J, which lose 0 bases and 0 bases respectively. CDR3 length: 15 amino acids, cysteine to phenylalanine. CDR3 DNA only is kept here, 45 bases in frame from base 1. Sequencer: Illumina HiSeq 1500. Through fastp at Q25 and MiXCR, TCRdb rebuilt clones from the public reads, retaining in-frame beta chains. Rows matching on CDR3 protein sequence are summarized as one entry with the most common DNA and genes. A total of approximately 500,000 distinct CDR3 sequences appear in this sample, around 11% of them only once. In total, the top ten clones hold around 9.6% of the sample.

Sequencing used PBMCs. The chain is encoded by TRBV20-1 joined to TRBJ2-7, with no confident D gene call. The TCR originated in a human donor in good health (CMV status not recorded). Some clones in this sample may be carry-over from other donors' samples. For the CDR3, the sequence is CSARDQTGSSYEQYF. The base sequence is TGCAGTGCTAGAGACCAAACCGGGTCCTCCTACGAGCAGTACTTC.